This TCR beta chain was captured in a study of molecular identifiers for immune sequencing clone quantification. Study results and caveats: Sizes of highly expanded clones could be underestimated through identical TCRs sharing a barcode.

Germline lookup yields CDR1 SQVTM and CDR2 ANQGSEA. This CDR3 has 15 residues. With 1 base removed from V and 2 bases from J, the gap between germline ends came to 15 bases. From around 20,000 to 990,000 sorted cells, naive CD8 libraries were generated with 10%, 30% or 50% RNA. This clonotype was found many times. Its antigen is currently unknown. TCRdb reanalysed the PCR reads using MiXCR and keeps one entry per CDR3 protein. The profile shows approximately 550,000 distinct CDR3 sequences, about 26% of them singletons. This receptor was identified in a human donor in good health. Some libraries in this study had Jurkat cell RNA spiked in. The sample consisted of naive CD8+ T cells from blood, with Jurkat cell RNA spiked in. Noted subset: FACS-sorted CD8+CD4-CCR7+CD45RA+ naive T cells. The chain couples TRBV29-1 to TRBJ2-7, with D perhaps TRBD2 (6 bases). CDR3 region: CSVEVPGVTTYEQYF. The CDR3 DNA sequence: TGCAGCGTTGAAGTCCCGGGGGTTACAACCTACGAGCAGTACTTC.